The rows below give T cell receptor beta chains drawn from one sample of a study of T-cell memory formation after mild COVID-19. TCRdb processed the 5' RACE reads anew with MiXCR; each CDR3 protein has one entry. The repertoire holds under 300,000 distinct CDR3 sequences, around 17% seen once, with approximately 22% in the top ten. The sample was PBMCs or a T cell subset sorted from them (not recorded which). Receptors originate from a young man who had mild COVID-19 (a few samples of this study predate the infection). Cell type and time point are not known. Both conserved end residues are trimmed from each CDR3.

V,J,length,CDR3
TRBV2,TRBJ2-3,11,ASIGPRTDTQY
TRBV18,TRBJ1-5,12,ASSPGGADQPQH
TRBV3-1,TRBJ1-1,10,ASSQGFTEAF
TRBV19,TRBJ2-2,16,ASSRTGRASGGTGELF
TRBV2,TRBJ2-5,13,ASLRTSGGQETQY
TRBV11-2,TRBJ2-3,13,ASSQTGLSTDTQY
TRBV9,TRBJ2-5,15,ASSPPSGGVNQETQY
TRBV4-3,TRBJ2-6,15,ASSQDYAGTGANVLT
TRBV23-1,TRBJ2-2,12,ASTGLLPHRGAV
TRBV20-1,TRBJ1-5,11,SAPDRDHQPQH
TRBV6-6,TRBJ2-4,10,ASSQHLGIQY
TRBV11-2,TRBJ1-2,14,ASSPWTLTRTYGYT
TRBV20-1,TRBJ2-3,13,SARGLAVSTDTQY
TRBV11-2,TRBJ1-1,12,ASSLEAKNTEAF
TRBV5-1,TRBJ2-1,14,ASSSEPGGTVSEQF
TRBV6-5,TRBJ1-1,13,ASSSRVTGGTEAF
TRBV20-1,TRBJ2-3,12,SASPLGRTDTQY
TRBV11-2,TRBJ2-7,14,ASSSVIQGFRLGQY
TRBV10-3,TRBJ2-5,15,AISESEGTSGFGTQY
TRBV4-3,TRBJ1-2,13,ASSQGVDRGYGYT
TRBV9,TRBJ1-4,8,ATRNEKLF
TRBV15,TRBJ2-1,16,ATSSYPGRGNSYNEQF
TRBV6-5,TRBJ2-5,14,ASSPSPGTGEETQY
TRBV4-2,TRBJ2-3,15,ASSPKTGGLVTDTQY